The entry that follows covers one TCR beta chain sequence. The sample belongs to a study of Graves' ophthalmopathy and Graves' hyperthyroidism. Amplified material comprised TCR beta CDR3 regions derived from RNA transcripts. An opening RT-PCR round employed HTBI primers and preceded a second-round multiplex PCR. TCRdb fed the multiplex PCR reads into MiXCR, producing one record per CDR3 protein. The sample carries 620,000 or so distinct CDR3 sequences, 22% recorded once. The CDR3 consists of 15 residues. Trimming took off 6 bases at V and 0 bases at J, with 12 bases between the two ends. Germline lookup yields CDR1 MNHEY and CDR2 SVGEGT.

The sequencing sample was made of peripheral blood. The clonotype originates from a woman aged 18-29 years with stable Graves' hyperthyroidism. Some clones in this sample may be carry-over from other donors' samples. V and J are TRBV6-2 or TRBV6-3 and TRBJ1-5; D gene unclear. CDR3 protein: CASRPAAYSNQPQHF. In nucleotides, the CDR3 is TGTGCCAGCAGACCCGCAGCATATAGCAATCAGCCCCAGCATTTT.